This passage covers 13 T cell receptor beta chains from one sample sequenced in a study of response to subunit inactivated influenza vaccine. In TCRdb, the RT-PCR reads were re-called with MiXCR into one record per CDR3 protein. The sample lists 600,000 to 850,000 distinct CDR3 sequences, 12% to 15% occurring once. This material consisted of PBMCs from blood, taken 14 to 15 days before vaccination. All receptors come from a middle-aged man who received an inactivated influenza vaccine.

The rearrangement joins TRBV7-3 to TRBJ2-1; 7 nucleotides agree with TRBD2. Germline lookup yields CDR1 SGHTA and CDR2 FQGTGA. Germline trimming cut 5 bases from V and 7 bases from J; bases unmatched to any gene: 14. This CDR3 is built from 16 residues. The CDR3 loop reads CASSPGLVGIRNEQFF. CDR3 nucleotides: TGTGCCAGCAGCCCCGGACTAGTCGGTATCCGGAATGAGCAGTTCTTC.

This clonotype has ten or more counts. The chain couples TRBV7-2 to TRBJ2-5; TRBD1 agrees at 10 bases. The CDR3 length is 14 residues. Germline V gene lookup returns CDR1 SGHTA and CDR2 FQGNSA. V gave up 5 bases and J gave up 7 bases; unmatched junction bases: 7. The CDR3 is CASSPGTGDRTQYF. The CDR3 DNA reads TGTGCCAGCAGCCCCGGGACAGGGGATCGGACCCAGTACTTC. Drawing the rest from reference TRBV7-2 and TRBJ2-5, the complete variable domain is GAGVSQSPSNKVTEKGKDVELRCDPISGHTALYWYRQSLGQGLEFLIYFQGNSAPDKSGLPSDRFSAERTGGSVSTLTIQRTQQEDSAVYLCASSPGTGDRTQYFGPGTRLLVL.

The chain combines TRBV5-1 with TRBJ2-7; 9 bases map to TRBD1. V was pared by 6 bases and J by 7 bases, with 14 bases of the junction left unmatched. The germline CDR1 and CDR2 sequences are SGHRS and YFSETQ. The CDR3 runs to 15 residues. DNA of the CDR3: TGCGCCAGCATGAACTTTGACACAGGGGGCTGGGAGCAGTACTTC. This encodes CASMNFDTGGWEQYF.

The gene calls are TRBV20-1 and TRBJ1-5, with D unresolved. V lost 3 bases and J 7 bases, leaving 16 bases between the germline ends. CDR3 size: 14 residues. Germline lookup yields CDR1 DFQATT and CDR2 SNEGSKA (reference sequence). CDR3 protein: CSARRVVVGQPQHF. CDR3 DNA sequence: TGCAGTGCTAGGAGGGTGGTCGTCGGGCAGCCCCAGCATTTT.

The V and J genes are TRBV12-3 or TRBV12-4 and TRBJ2-7; TRBD1 aligns across 8 bases. J lost 4 bases, V lost 4 bases, and 12 bases had no gene match. This CDR3 contains 16 residues. The CDR3 DNA reads as TGTGCCAGCAGTTCAGGGGGCGACAGGGCCCGGTACGAGCAGTACTTC. This codes for CASSSGGDRARYEQYF.

The gene calls are TRBV27 and TRBJ1-2; D unclear. The V gene's germline CDR1 is MNHEY and CDR2 SMNVEV (reference sequence). The CDR3 is made up of 13 amino acids. V was cut by 1 base and J by 8 bases, with 11 bases left in between. The CDR3 DNA follows: TGTGCCAGCAGTTTATTGGGGTCCAAAGGCTACACCTTC. Translation gives CASSLLGSKGYTF.

This clonotype was found a few times. The rearrangement links TRBV4-2 to TRBJ2-1, with D tentatively TRBD2 (5 bases). Trimming shortened V by 0 bases and J by 11 bases, and 8 bases separated the two germline ends. Germline V gives CDR1 LGHNA, CDR2 YNFKEQ. This CDR3 comprises 12 residues. The chain's CDR3 is CASSQERVKQFF. The DNA for the CDR3 is TGTGCCAGCAGCCAAGAGAGGGTTAAGCAGTTCTTC.

This clonotype was recorded at least ten times. The chain couples TRBV29-1 to TRBJ2-5, with D possibly being TRBD1 (6 bases). Germline V gene data show CDR1 as SQVTM and CDR2 as ANQGSEA. V was trimmed by 7 bases and J by 5 bases, leaving 20 bases between them. This CDR3 has 14 residues. The CDR3 bases are TGCAGCGCCTTTTTGGTAGGGACAAGGGAGACCCAGTACTTC. It codes for CSAFLVGTRETQYF.

As for this clonotype: At one boundary the junction diverges from the germline segment, which might be a read error. The V gene is TRBV4-2, the J gene TRBJ1-5, with D perhaps matching TRBD1 (5 bases). This CDR3 is 15 amino acids long. Germline CDR1 and CDR2: LGHNA and YNFKEQ. CDR3 sequence (DNA): TGTGCCAGCAGCAAAGATCCGCAGGGTAGACAGCCCCAGCATTTT. It yields the protein CASSKDPQGRQPQHF.

The V call is TRBV5-1, the J call TRBJ2-1; D is unresolved. This CDR3 region has 11 residues. The V gene's germline CDR1 is SGHRS and CDR2 YFSETQ. The germline V and J ends were trimmed by 2 bases and 8 bases, with 5 bases remaining between them. The CDR3 loop reads CASSFEDEQFF. DNA of the CDR3: TGCGCCAGCAGCTTTGAGGATGAGCAGTTCTTC.

J is TRBJ2-1 and V is TRBV20-1; TRBD2 is a possible D gene (6 bases). This CDR3 has 15 amino acids. CDR1 is DFQATT and CDR2 is SNEGSKA in the germline V gene (reference sequence). Trimming pared 7 bases from V and 4 bases from J, leaving 20 bases between. The CDR3 DNA reads TGCAGTGTTACAAGCCGGCGGGGCCTATACAATGAGCAGTTCTTC. Its protein is CSVTSRRGLYNEQFF.

This clonotype was observed a handful of times. In DNA, the CDR3 is TGCAGCGTTGAATGGCAGATAGAGCAGTTCTTC. It yields the protein CSVEWQIEQFF. The J gene is TRBJ2-1, the V gene TRBV29-1; D uncertain. In germline, CDR1 is SQVTM, CDR2 ANQGSEA. The CDR3 length is 11 residues. V was shortened by 2 bases and J by 10 bases, with 9 bases between the two germline ends.

This clonotype was seen a single time. The rearrangement joins TRBV11-1 to TRBJ2-5, with D tentatively TRBD1 or TRBD2 (6 bases each). Per the germline V gene, CDR1 is SGHAT and CDR2 is FQDESV (reference sequence). V was cut by 4 bases and J by 2 bases, with 23 bases left in between. CDR3 length: 18 residues. Here the CDR3 DNA reads TGTGCCAGCAGCTCCCCGAGGGGGGATAGCGGCACACAAGAGACCCAGTACTTC. This encodes CASSSPRGDSGTQETQYF.